What follows are 32 T cell receptor beta chains derived from one specimen sequenced in a study of cytomegalovirus exposure and HLA in healthy donors. Here immunoSEQ multiplex PCR was the method, and the copy in TCRdb shows in-frame clones only, minus some. The profile shows under 200,000 clones, over 85% of them singletons. Input material: PBMCs. These receptors were taken from a woman between 18 and 29 years old in good health and CMV-seropositive.

The chain joins TRBV11-3 to TRBJ2-1; 9 nucleotides align to TRBD1. CDR1 and CDR2 from the germline V gene are SGHNT and YENEEA. This CDR3 is built from 13 residues. The V segment lost 7 bases and the J segment 10 bases; nucleotides outside the gene matches: 8. The CDR3 coding sequence is TGTGCCAGCACCGTACAGGGGGCGCGAGAGCAGTTCTTC. Translating gives CASTVQGAREQFF.

This chain connects TRBV11-1 to TRBJ2-5; weak D call: TRBD2 (6 bases). Trimming stripped 3 bases from V and 2 bases from J, with 10 bases between. This CDR3 is built from 14 residues. Germline V CDR1 and CDR2: SGHAT, FQDESV (reference sequence). CDR3 residues: CASSFGGRQETQYF. In nucleotides, the CDR3 is TGTGCCAGCAGCTTTGGAGGGAGGCAAGAGACCCAGTACTTC.

The V and J genes are TRBV19 and TRBJ2-7; 9 bases are shared with TRBD2. Germline V gene data show CDR1 as LNHDA and CDR2 as SQIVND (reference sequence). The CDR3 covers 15 residues. After removal of 7 bases from V and 5 bases from J, the junction contained 12 bases not matched to a gene. CDR3: CASKEFSGSSDEQYF. CDR3 DNA: TGTGCCAGTAAGGAATTTAGCGGGAGTAGCGACGAGCAGTACTTC. Full variable domain (outside the CDR3, taken from reference TRBV19 and TRBJ2-7): DGGITQSPKYLFRKEGQNVTLSCEQNLNHDAMYWYRQDPGQGLRLIYYSQIVNDFQKGDIAEGYSVSREKKESFPLTVTSAQKNPTAFYLCASKEFSGSSDEQYFGPGTRLTVT.

This chain joins TRBV7-9 and TRBJ2-4; D might be TRBD2 (5 bases). The length of the CDR3 is 14 residues. Per the germline V gene, CDR1 is SEHNR and CDR2 is FQNEAQ (reference sequence). V dropped 3 bases and J dropped 0 bases, with 6 bases sitting between them. CDR3 nucleotide sequence: TGTGCCAGCAGCTTTAGCGTAGCCAAAAACATTCAGTACTTC. As protein: CASSFSVAKNIQYF.

The chain is built from TRBV27 and TRBJ2-1; 7 nucleotides agree with TRBD2. The CDR3 is 15 residues long. The germline V gene encodes CDR1 MNHEY and CDR2 SMNVEV (reference sequence). The J segment lost 0 bases and the V segment lost 5 bases, leaving 4 bases of the junction unmatched. CDR3 residues: CASSPGGSSYNEQFF. CDR3 bases: TGTGCCAGCAGTCCGGGAGGTTCCTCCTACAATGAGCAGTTCTTC.

The chain is built from TRBV6-5 and TRBJ2-1; TRBD1 aligns across 8 bases. Germline loops: CDR1 MNHEY, CDR2 SVGAGI. Trimming at V came to 0 bases and at J to 6 bases, leaving 4 bases not matched to a gene. This CDR3 is built from 15 residues. The DNA of the CDR3 is TGTGCCAGCAGTTACTCCACAGGGGGGACCAATGAGCAGTTCTTC. This encodes CASSYSTGGTNEQFF.

The chain is built from TRBV27 and TRBJ2-1, with 8 bases fitting TRBD1. CDR1 is MNHEY and CDR2 is SMNVEV in the germline V gene (reference sequence). V shed 5 bases and J 6 bases; nucleotides not matched to a gene: 6. The CDR3 loop spans 14 amino acids. The CDR3 DNA is TGTGCCAGCAGTACAGGGGGGCCCACCAATGAGCAGTTCTTC. Residues: CASSTGGPTNEQFF.

This clone was seen just once. The chain is built from TRBV27 and TRBJ1-3, with TRBD1 matching 7 bases. Trimming took 5 bases from V and 4 from J; bases not matched to a gene: 2. CDR1 MNHEY and CDR2 SMNVEV come from the germline V gene (reference sequence). The CDR3 covers 13 residues. The CDR3 here is CASSTGQGNTIYF. The CDR3 bases are TGTGCCAGCAGTACGGGACAGGGAAACACCATATATTTT.

The chain joins TRBV19 to TRBJ2-1, with TRBD2 matching over 8 bases. CDR1 and CDR2 from the germline V gene are LNHDA and SQIVND (reference sequence). The CDR3 is 16 amino acids. Losses at the gene ends were 6 bases for V and 2 bases for J; bases not matched to a gene: 9. CDR3 amino acids: CASSRFSGAAYNEQFF. Written as DNA, the CDR3 is TGTGCCAGTAGCAGATTTAGCGGGGCCGCCTACAATGAGCAGTTCTTC.

As DNA, the CDR3 is TGTGCCAGCGCTCTAGCGGCAAGAACCTACAATGAGCAGTTCTTC. Amino acid sequence: CASALAARTYNEQFF. The rearrangement uses TRBV7-3 and TRBJ2-1, with 7 bases identical to TRBD2. Per germline, CDR1 SGHTA and CDR2 FQGTGA. The CDR3 spans 15 residues. V lost 8 bases, J lost 2 bases, and 9 bases stayed unmatched.

V is TRBV6-1 and J is TRBJ1-2; D uncertain. Trimming stripped 2 bases from V and 4 bases from J, with 11 bases between. The CDR3 covers 14 residues. Germline CDR1 MNHNS, CDR2 SASEGT. This CDR3 is CASSERSGSYGYTF. The CDR3 DNA follows: TGTGCCAGCAGTGAAAGGAGCGGATCCTATGGCTACACCTTC.

The V and J genes are TRBV5-4 and TRBJ2-7; the D gene is possibly TRBD2 (6 bases). This CDR3 comprises 14 residues. CDR1 SGHNT and CDR2 YYREEE come from the germline V gene (reference sequence). Trimming stripped 2 bases from V and 1 base from J, with 10 bases between. The CDR3 nucleotides read TGTGCCAGCAGCTTTCCTGGGGGGTCCTACGAGCAGTACTTC. This gives the protein CASSFPGGSYEQYF.

The chain is built from TRBV6-6 and TRBJ2-1; no firm D call. The CDR3 totals 13 residues. With 10 bases removed from V and 10 bases from J, the gap between germline ends came to 20 bases. CDR1 and CDR2 from the germline V gene are MNHNY and SVGAGI (reference sequence). The CDR3 coding sequence is TGTGCCACCAGGTACCTCCGCTCCGGGGAGCAGTTCTTC. Translated: CATRYLRSGEQFF.

The chain combines TRBV18 with TRBJ1-2; no clear D. The CDR3 runs 16 residues. V dropped 0 bases and J dropped 6 bases, with 17 bases sitting between them. Per the germline V gene, CDR1 is KGHSH and CDR2 is LQKENI. In nucleotides, the CDR3 is TGTGCCAGCTCACCACCCGACAATTTTATTATTCATGGCTACACCTTC. Its translation: CASSPPDNFIIHGYTF.

The gene calls are TRBV27 and TRBJ2-7; 7 positions agree with TRBD2. The CDR3 length is 14 residues. V lost 0 bases, J lost 8 bases, and 7 bases stayed unmatched. Germline CDR1 is MNHEY and CDR2 is SMNVEV (reference sequence). The CDR3 DNA reads as TGTGCCAGCAGTTTATCGGGGGGGGTTCTAAAGCAGTACTTC. It codes for CASSLSGGVLKQYF.

The J gene is TRBJ2-7, the V gene TRBV11-3; the D gene is possibly TRBD2 (6 bases). The CDR3 is 13 residues long. Trimming removed 5 bases from V and 6 bases from J, with 14 bases in between. Germline V CDR1 and CDR2: SGHNT, YENEEA. CDR3 region: CASSHPRGGEQYF. DNA for the CDR3: TGTGCCAGCAGCCATCCTCGGGGAGGCGAGCAGTACTTC.

This clone was found once. The V and J genes are TRBV15 and TRBJ1-1, with 9 bases matching TRBD1. Per germline, CDR1 LNHNV and CDR2 YYDKDF (reference sequence). Trimming cost V 3 bases and J 10 bases; bases outside gene matches: 12. The CDR3 consists of 15 residues. This chain's CDR3 is CATSSMSRTGAGAFF. Written as DNA, the CDR3 is TGTGCCACCAGCAGTATGTCCCGGACAGGGGCAGGAGCTTTCTTT.

The chain combines TRBV5-1 with TRBJ2-2; 9 bases agree with TRBD2. The CDR3 length is 16 residues. Germline CDR1 SGHRS, CDR2 YFSETQ. V gave up 4 bases and J gave up 5 bases; unmatched junction bases: 9. Here the CDR3 DNA reads TGCGCCAGCAGCCAGGCGGGAGGGCCTCGGACCGGGGAGCTGTTTTTT. Residues: CASSQAGGPRTGELFF.

The chain carries TRBV4-2 and TRBJ1-1; 7 nucleotides line up with TRBD1. The germline V gene has CDR1 LGHNA and CDR2 YNFKEQ. V shed 4 bases and J 0 bases; nucleotides not matched to a gene: 8. This CDR3 is 16 amino acids long. In DNA form, the CDR3 reads TGTGCCAGCAGCCGCTCCATACAGGGGATGAACACTGAAGCTTTCTTT. It yields the protein CASSRSIQGMNTEAFF.

The V and J genes are TRBV29-1 and TRBJ1-3; D call uncertain. Trimming cost V 5 bases and J 4 bases, with 9 bases left between them. The germline V gene encodes CDR1 SQVTM and CDR2 ANQGSEA. CDR3 length: 12 residues. The CDR3 here is CSVRGSGNTIYF. CDR3 in DNA: TGCAGCGTTCGGGGTTCGGGAAACACCATATATTTT.

Points on this clone: The junction and the germline gene differ at one end; a read error may be behind it. The chain links TRBV7-7 to TRBJ2-5; TRBD2 is a possible D gene (5 bases). The CDR3 has 15 residues. Germline V gene sequence: CDR1 SSHAT, CDR2 FNYEAQ (reference sequence). The CDR3 nucleotides read TGTGCTAGCAGCTTAATTAGTAATTCCGGGGTGACCCAGTACTTC. Residues: CASSLISNSGVTQYF.

The chain uses TRBV5-1 and TRBJ2-2; D is unclear. The CDR3 contains 19 residues. The germline V gene encodes CDR1 SGHRS and CDR2 YFSETQ. V was clipped by 2 bases and J by 1 base, with 21 bases between them. The CDR3 loop reads CASSFLTPQIVRNTGELFF. The CDR3 DNA is TGCGCCAGCAGCTTTCTGACTCCTCAAATAGTCAGGAACACCGGGGAGCTGTTTTTT. Looking up the rest from reference TRBV5-1 and TRBJ2-2 gives the full variable domain: KAGVTQTPRYLIKTRGQQVTLSCSPISGHRSVSWYQQTPGQGLQFLFEYFSETQRNKGNFPGRFSGRQFSNSRSEMNVSTLELGDSALYLCASSFLTPQIVRNTGELFFGEGSRLTVL.

V usage is TRBV2 and J usage is TRBJ2-7; 8 bases fit TRBD2. The V segment lost 8 bases and the J segment 3 bases; nucleotides outside the gene matches: 3. The CDR3 contains 12 residues. Germline loops: CDR1 SNHLY, CDR2 FYNNEI. The CDR3 sequence is CASDTSGYEQYF. Written as DNA, the CDR3 is TGTGCCAGCGATACTAGCGGCTACGAGCAGTACTTC. The whole variable domain, remainder taken from reference TRBV2 and TRBJ2-7, is EPEVTQTPSHQVTQMGQEVILRCVPISNHLYFYWYRQILGQKVEFLVSFYNNEISEKSEIFDDQFSVERPDGSNFTLKIRSTKLEDSAMYFCASDTSGYEQYFGPGTRLTVT.

The chain combines TRBV2 with TRBJ2-5, with TRBD2 identical over 9 bases. The V gene end was trimmed by 5 bases and the J gene end by 3 bases; junction bases not matched to a gene: 4. The CDR3 is 14 residues long. Germline CDR1 is SNHLY and CDR2 is FYNNEI. CDR3 bases: TGTGCCAGCAGTTTAGCGGGAGCCGAAGAGACCCAGTACTTC. This codes for CASSLAGAEETQYF. The whole variable domain, remainder taken from reference TRBV2 and TRBJ2-5, is EPEVTQTPSHQVTQMGQEVILRCVPISNHLYFYWYRQILGQKVEFLVSFYNNEISEKSEIFDDQFSVERPDGSNFTLKIRSTKLEDSAMYFCASSLAGAEETQYFGPGTRLLVL.

This clone was detected a few times. CDR3 loop: CASSRRGRDEQYF. The CDR3 bases are TGTGCCAGCAGCCGTAGGGGAAGGGACGAGCAGTACTTC. The V gene is TRBV7-3, the J gene TRBJ2-7; D perhaps matches TRBD1 (5 bases). Germline V CDR1 and CDR2: SGHTA, FQGTGA. With 5 bases removed from V and 5 bases from J, the gap between germline ends came to 13 bases. This CDR3 is 13 amino acids long.

This clone was detected only once. This chain joins TRBV28 and TRBJ2-1; 8 bases line up with TRBD1. The CDR3 consists of 17 residues. Trimming removed 4 bases from V and 0 bases from J; junction bases left unmatched: 8. CDR1 is MDHEN and CDR2 is SYDVKM in the germline V gene. DNA of the CDR3: TGTGCCAGCAGTTCCCCGGGACAGGCTACCTCCTACAATGAGCAGTTCTTC. This encodes CASSSPGQATSYNEQFF.

This chain links TRBV2 with TRBJ2-2, with 8 nucleotides matching TRBD1. V was pared by 8 bases and J by 6 bases, with 8 bases of the junction left unmatched. The CDR3 has 14 residues. Germline V gene lookup returns CDR1 SNHLY and CDR2 FYNNEI. CDR3 sequence reads: CASAGGLWPGELFF. Here the CDR3 DNA reads TGTGCCAGCGCAGGGGGCCTGTGGCCCGGGGAGCTGTTTTTT. The full variable domain, rest sourced from reference TRBV2 and TRBJ2-2, is EPEVTQTPSHQVTQMGQEVILRCVPISNHLYFYWYRQILGQKVEFLVSFYNNEISEKSEIFDDQFSVERPDGSNFTLKIRSTKLEDSAMYFCASAGGLWPGELFFGEGSRLTVL.

This chain joins TRBV4-3 and TRBJ1-2; 7 bases agree with TRBD1. V gave up 0 bases and J gave up 4 bases; unmatched junction bases: 5. CDR1 is LGHNA, CDR2 YSLEER, per germline. The CDR3 extends over 15 amino acids. CDR3 protein: CASSQDAGGFYGYTF. The CDR3 bases are TGCGCCAGCAGCCAAGATGCAGGGGGATTCTATGGCTACACCTTC.

The rearrangement joins TRBV9 to TRBJ2-7, with TRBD1 as a possible D gene (5 bases). CDR1 is SGDLS, CDR2 YYNGEE, per germline. CDR3 size: 13 residues. V was cut by 3 bases and J by 0 bases, with 7 bases left in between. The CDR3 region has the DNA TGTGCCAGCAGCGGTGACAGCTCCTACGAGCAGTACTTC. Translating it yields CASSGDSSYEQYF.

The chain combines TRBV27 with TRBJ2-3; the D is unclear. The CDR3 length is 13 residues. Germline CDR1 is MNHEY and CDR2 is SMNVEV (reference sequence). Trimming removed 3 bases from V and 5 bases from J, with 9 bases in between. The CDR3 here is CASSFTGRDTQYF. CDR3 DNA sequence: TGTGCCAGCAGTTTCACTGGTCGAGATACGCAGTATTTT.

The chain couples TRBV7-3 to TRBJ2-1; 8 bases align to TRBD2. Trimming took 2 bases from V and 0 from J; bases not matched to a gene: 0. The germline CDR1 and CDR2 sequences are SGHTA and FQGTGA. The CDR3 loop spans 15 amino acids. CDR3 DNA: TGTGCCAGCAGCTTACTAGCGGGCTCCTACAATGAGCAGTTCTTC. Amino acid sequence: CASSLLAGSYNEQFF.

The chain carries TRBV10-3 and TRBJ2-1; D perhaps matches TRBD2 (5 bases). The CDR3 totals 16 residues. Trimming pared 3 bases from V and 7 bases from J, leaving 19 bases between. Germline V CDR1 and CDR2: ENHRY, SYGVKD. CDR3 loop: CAISDALGPSGNEQFF. In DNA form, the CDR3 reads TGTGCCATCAGTGACGCCTTGGGCCCCTCGGGGAATGAGCAGTTCTTC.